This T cell receptor beta chain was observed in a study of cytomegalovirus exposure and HLA in healthy donors. Study-level results: In a later analysis, TCR association rates varied by HLA locus: DRB1 most, HLA-C fewest. Reported results showed that the classifier diagnosed cytomegalovirus status with high specificity and sensitivity. Indistinguishability led to the exclusion of some V segments, TRBV6-2 and TRBV6-3 included.

With V trimmed by 11 bases and J by 2 bases, 5 bases remained unmatched. Germline V lookup: CDR1 MDHEN, CDR2 SYDVKM. The CDR3 extends over 14 amino acids. While unrecorded immune exposures were likely, the donors were nominally healthy when sampled. As regards this clone: Its antigen is currently unknown.

The PCR was carried out with 60 Vbeta primers and 13 Jbeta primers. Profiling relied on immunoSEQ multiplex PCR, and the TCRdb table lists in-frame clones only, not all of them. The table has around 74,000 clones, 65% to 80% seen once. The specimen was PBMCs. This TCR derives from a man aged 25-40 years in good health and CMV-seronegative. The chain combines TRBV28 with TRBJ1-5; 11 nucleotides match TRBD1. CDR3 loop: CAGRTGGGNQPQHF. The DNA of the CDR3 is TGTGCCGGGAGGACAGGGGGCGGCAATCAGCCCCAGCATTTT. The whole variable domain, remainder taken from reference TRBV28 and TRBJ1-5, is DVKVTQSSRYLVKRTGEKVFLECVQDMDHENMFWYRQDPGLGLRLIYFSYDVKMKEKGDIPEGYSVSREKKERFSLILESASTNQTSMYLCAGRTGGGNQPQHFGDGTRLSIL.